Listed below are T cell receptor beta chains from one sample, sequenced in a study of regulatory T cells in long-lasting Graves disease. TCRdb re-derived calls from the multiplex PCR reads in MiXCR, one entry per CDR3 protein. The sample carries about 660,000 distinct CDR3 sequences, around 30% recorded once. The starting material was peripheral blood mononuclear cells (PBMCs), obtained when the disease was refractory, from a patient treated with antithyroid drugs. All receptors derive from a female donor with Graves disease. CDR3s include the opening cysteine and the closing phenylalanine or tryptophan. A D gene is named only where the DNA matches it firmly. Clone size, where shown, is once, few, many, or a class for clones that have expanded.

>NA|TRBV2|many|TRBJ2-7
TGTGCCAGCATACCCGGGGCCATCTCCTACGAGCAGTACTTC
CASIPGAISYEQYF
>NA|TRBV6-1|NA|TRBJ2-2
TGTGCCAGCAGTGATTTACAGCTCGGGGAGCTGTTTTTT
CASSDLQLGELFF
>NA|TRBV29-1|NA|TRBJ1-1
TGCAGCGCCACGGACAGCGACACTGAAGCTTTCTTT
CSATDSDTEAFF
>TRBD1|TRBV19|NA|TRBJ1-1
TGTGCCAGTAGTATTGTGGGACAGGGGGGCACTGAAGCTTTCTTT
CASSIVGQGGTEAFF
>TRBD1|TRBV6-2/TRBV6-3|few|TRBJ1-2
TGTGCCAGCAGTCCCGTGGGACAGGCACGAACCGAGTCCCTTAACTATGGCTACACCTTC
CASSPVGQARTESLNYGYTF
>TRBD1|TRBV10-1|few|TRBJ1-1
TGCGCCAGCAACGACAGGGAGGGCACTGAAGCTTTCTTT
CASNDREGTEAFF
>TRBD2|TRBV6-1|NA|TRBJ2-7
TGTGCCAGCAGTCAGACTAGCCTCTACGAGCAGTACTTC
CASSQTSLYEQYF
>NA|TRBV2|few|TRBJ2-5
TGTGCCAGCAGTGAGTCAGGACCGCGTCGAGAGACCCAGTACTTC
CASSESGPRRETQYF
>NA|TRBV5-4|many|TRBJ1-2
TGTGCCAGCCGTTCAGGACAGAACTATGGCTACACCTTC
CASRSGQNYGYTF
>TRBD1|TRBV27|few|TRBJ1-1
TGTGCCAGCAGTTTGACAAAGGGGGCGCCGGGCACTGAAGCTTTCTTT
CASSLTKGAPGTEAFF
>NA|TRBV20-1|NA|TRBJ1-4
TGCAGTGCTCCTAATTTAGGGAACCATGAAAAACTGTTTTTT
CSAPNLGNHEKLFF
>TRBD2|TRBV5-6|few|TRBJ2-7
TGTGCCAGCAGCTTGGACCGTCTAGCGGTTTACGAGCAGTACTTC
CASSLDRLAVYEQYF
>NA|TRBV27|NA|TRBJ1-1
TGTGCCAGCAGTTTATCGGATGGAGAGGTCACTGAAGCTTTCTTT
CASSLSDGEVTEAFF
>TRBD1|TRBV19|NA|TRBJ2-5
TGTGCCAGCAGTATAGGTTGGACAGGGACCCAAGAGACCCAGTACTTC
CASSIGWTGTQETQYF
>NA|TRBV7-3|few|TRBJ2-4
TGTGCCAGCAGCTTAAGCAGGGCTACCAAAAACATTCAGTACTTC
CASSLSRATKNIQYF
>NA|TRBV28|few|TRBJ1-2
TGTGCCAGCAGTGAGTCCCGGGTCGCCTTTGGCTACACCTTC
CASSESRVAFGYTF
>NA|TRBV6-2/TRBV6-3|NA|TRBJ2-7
TGTGCCAGCGGTTATACCAGACAGTCTTTCGGTGAGCAGTACTTC
CASGYTRQSFGEQYF
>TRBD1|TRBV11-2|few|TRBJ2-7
TGTGCCAGCGGGACAGGGGGGAATTACGAGCAGTACTTC
CASGTGGNYEQYF
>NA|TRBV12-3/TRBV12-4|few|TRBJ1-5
TGTGCCAGCAGTTTAAGTGGTTTACAGCCCCAGCATTTT
CASSLSGLQPQHF
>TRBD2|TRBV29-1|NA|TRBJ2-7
TGCAGCCTACGACTAGCGGGAGGACGCTTCTCCTACGAGCAGTACTTC
CSLRLAGGRFSYEQYF
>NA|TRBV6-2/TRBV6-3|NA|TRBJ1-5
TGTGCCAGCAGTTACCCAGGAGTCAATCAGCCCCAGCATTTT
CASSYPGVNQPQHF
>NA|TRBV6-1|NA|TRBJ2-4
TGTGCCAGCAGTATCCTGGGGCTAGCCAAAAACATTCAGTACTTC
CASSILGLAKNIQYF
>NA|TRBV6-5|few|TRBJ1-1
TGTGCCAGCAGTTACATGGGGGCGCATACTGAAGCTTTCTTT
CASSYMGAHTEAFF
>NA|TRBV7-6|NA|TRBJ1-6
TGTGCCAGCAGCTTAGGGCCGGATTCACCCCTCCACTTT
CASSLGPDSPLHF
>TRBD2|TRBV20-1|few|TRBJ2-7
TGCAGTGCTCGGGAGCTAATAGCGGGAGGGCACTACGAGCAGTACTTC
CSARELIAGGHYEQYF
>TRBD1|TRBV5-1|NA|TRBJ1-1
TGCGCCAGCAGCTTGGTGGGGACAGGCACTGAAGCTTTCTTT
CASSLVGTGTEAFF
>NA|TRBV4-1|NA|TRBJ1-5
TGCGCCAGCAGCCAAGAGGAGGGTAATCAGCCCCAGCATTTT
CASSQEEGNQPQHF
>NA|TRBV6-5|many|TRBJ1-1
TGTGCCAGCAGTTATGGCCGAATCGGGGGGATTATCCCCAACACTGAAGCTTTCTTT
CASSYGRIGGIIPNTEAFF
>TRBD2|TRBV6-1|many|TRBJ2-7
TGTGCCAGCAATAAGCGGGAGGGCCCCTACGAGCAGTACTTC
CASNKREGPYEQYF
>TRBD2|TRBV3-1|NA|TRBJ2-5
TGTGCCAGCGGTACTAGCGGGAGCGAGACCCAGTACTTC
CASGTSGSETQYF
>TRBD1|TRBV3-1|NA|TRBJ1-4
TGTGCCAGCAGCGGTGACAGGGTACTGTTTTTT
CASSGDRVLFF
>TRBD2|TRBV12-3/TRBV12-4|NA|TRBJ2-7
TGTGCCAGCAGTTTAAGGGGCCGGGGACTAGCGGGGCCGGTCTCCTACGAGCAGTACTTC
CASSLRGRGLAGPVSYEQYF
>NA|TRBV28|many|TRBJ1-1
TGTGCCAGCAGTTCCGTCCTGCCGGATAAGGCTTTCTTT
CASSSVLPDKAFF
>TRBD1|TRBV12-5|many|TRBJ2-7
TGTGCTAGTGGTTTGGCCCTATACAGGGGCGAGCAGTACTTC
CASGLALYRGEQYF
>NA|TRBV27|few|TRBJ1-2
TGTGCCTCCCGGATTGGGTCCCTGGACTACACCTTC
CASRIGSLDYTF
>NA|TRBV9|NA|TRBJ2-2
TGTGCCAGCAGCCCCCGATTAGCGTACACCGGGGAGCTGTTTTTT
CASSPRLAYTGELFF
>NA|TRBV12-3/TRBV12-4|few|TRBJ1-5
TGTGCCAGCACCCTGGGGGGGGGAAATCAGCCCCAGCATTTT
CASTLGGGNQPQHF
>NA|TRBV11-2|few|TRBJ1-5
TGTGCCAGCAGCTTAGCCATCAATAGCAATCAGCCCCAGCATTTT
CASSLAINSNQPQHF
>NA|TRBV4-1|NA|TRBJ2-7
TGCGCCAGCAGCGGCATACCGCAGTACGAGCAGTACTTC
CASSGIPQYEQYF
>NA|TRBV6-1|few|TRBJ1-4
TGTGCCAGCAGGATGACCAGGGGAGGTGAAAAACTGTTTTTT
CASRMTRGGEKLFF